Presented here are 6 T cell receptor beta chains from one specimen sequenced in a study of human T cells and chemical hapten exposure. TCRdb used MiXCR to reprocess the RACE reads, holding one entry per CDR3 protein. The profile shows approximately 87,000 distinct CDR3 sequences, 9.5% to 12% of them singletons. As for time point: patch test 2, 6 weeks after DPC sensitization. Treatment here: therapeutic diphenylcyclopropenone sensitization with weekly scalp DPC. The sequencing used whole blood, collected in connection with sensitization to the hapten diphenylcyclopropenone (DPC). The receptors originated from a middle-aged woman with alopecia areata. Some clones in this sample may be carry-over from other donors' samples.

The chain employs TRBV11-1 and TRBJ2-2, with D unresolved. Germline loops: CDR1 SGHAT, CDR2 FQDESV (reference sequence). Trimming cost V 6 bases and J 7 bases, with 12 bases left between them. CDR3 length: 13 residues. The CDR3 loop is CASSPSRNGELFF. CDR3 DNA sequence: TGTGCCAGCAGTCCCAGTCGGAACGGGGAGCTGTTTTTT.

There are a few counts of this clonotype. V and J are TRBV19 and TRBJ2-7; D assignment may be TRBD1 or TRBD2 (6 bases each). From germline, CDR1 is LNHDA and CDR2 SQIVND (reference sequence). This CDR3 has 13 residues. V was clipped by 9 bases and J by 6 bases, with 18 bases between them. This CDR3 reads CASGGGSRLEQYF. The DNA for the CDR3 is TGTGCCAGCGGAGGGGGGTCTCGTCTCGAGCAGTACTTC.

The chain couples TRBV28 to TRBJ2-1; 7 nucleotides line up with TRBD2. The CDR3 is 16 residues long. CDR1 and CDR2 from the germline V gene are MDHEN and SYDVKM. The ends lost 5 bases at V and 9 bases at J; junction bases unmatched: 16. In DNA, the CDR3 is TGTGCCAGCAGTCAAAGGTCGGGAGGTCGCATTGGTGAGCAGTTCTTC. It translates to CASSQRSGGRIGEQFF.

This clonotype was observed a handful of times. This chain's CDR3 is CASSAGVETQYF. Here the CDR3 DNA reads TGTGCCAGCAGCGCAGGGGTAGAGACCCAGTACTTC. The chain recombines TRBV12-3 or TRBV12-4 with TRBJ2-5; D may be TRBD1 (6 bases). Trimming stripped 6 bases from V and 4 bases from J, with 9 bases between. This CDR3 is 12 amino acids long.

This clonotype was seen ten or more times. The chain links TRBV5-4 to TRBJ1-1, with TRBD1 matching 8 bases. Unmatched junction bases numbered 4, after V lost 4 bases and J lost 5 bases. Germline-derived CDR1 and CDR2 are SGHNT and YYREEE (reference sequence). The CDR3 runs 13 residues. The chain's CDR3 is CASSPGTGTEAFF. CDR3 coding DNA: TGTGCCAGCAGCCCCGGGACAGGAACTGAAGCTTTCTTT.

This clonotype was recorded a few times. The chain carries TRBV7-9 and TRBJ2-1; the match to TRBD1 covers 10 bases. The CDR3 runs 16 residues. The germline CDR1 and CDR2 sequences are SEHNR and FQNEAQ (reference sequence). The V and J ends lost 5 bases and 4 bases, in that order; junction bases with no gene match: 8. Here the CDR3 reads CASSPISGQGYNEQFF. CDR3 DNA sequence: TGTGCCAGCAGCCCAATTTCGGGACAGGGGTACAATGAGCAGTTCTTC.